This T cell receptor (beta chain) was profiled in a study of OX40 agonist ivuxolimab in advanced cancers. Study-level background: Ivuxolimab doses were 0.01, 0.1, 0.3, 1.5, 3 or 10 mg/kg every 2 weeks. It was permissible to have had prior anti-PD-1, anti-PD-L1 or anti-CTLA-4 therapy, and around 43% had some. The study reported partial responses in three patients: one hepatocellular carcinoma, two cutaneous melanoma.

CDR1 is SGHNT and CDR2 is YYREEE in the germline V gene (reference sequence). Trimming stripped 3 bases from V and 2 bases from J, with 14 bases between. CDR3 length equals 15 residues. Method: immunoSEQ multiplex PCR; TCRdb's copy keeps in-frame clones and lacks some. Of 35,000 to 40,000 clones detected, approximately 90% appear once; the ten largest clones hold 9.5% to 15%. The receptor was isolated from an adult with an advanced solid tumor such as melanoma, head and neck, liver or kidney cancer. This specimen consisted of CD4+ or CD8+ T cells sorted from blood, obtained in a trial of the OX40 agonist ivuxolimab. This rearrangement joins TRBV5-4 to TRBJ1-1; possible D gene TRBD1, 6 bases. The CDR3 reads CASSWGGPSNTEAFF. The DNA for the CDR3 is TGTGCCAGCAGCTGGGGGGGCCCTTCCAACACTGAAGCTTTCTTT.